These 8 T cell receptor beta chains originate from one sample sequenced in a study of blood T cell repertoires in COVID-19. The assay was immunoSEQ multiplex PCR, and TCRdb's table has in-frame clones only and misses some. The table has around 250,000 clones, 88% seen once; the top ten hold approximately 0.7%. Sequenced input: peripheral blood. These receptors originate from a human donor in a cohort sampled during active COVID-19.

This CDR3 reads CASSEWRRTSTDTQYF. The DNA for the CDR3 is TGTGCCAGCAGTGAATGGAGGAGAACTAGCACAGATACGCAGTATTTT. This chain uses TRBV6-1 with TRBJ2-3, with D possibly being TRBD2 (5 bases). Germline lookup yields CDR1 MNHNS and CDR2 SASEGT. V was clipped by 2 bases and J by 0 bases, with 12 bases between them. The CDR3 extends over 16 amino acids.

The V call is TRBV7-2, the J call TRBJ2-3; 11 bases map to TRBD2. Looked up from germline, CDR1 is SGHTA and CDR2 is FQGNSA. V shed 2 bases, J shed 0 bases, and the junction held 4 bases outside the gene matches. There are 17 residues in the CDR3. CDR3 sequence reads: CASSLTSGRTSTDTQYF. CDR3 DNA: TGTGCCAGCAGCTTAACTAGCGGGAGAACTAGCACAGATACGCAGTATTTT. Full variable domain (rest looked up from reference TRBV7-2 and TRBJ2-3): GAGVSQSPSNKVTEKGKDVELRCDPISGHTALYWYRQSLGQGLEFLIYFQGNSAPDKSGLPSDRFSAERTGGSVSTLTIQRTQQEDSAVYLCASSLTSGRTSTDTQYFGPGTRLTVL.

This rearrangement joins TRBV6-2 or TRBV6-3 to TRBJ2-1, with 13 bases lining up with TRBD2. Germline loops: CDR1 MNHEY, CDR2 SVGEGT. The CDR3 is made up of 16 amino acids. V lost 4 bases, J lost 4 bases, and 4 bases stayed unmatched. CDR3 bases: TGTGCCAGCAGTTCCTGGACTAGCGGGGGATACAATGAGCAGTTCTTC. Translating gives CASSSWTSGGYNEQFF.

The CDR3 coding sequence is TGTGCCAGCAGTCAGGGAAGTTTCGAAAAACTGTTTTTT. Residues: CASSQGSFEKLFF. The chain couples TRBV28 to TRBJ1-4, with D possibly TRBD1 on 5 matching bases. The length of the CDR3 is 13 residues. Germline CDR1 and CDR2: MDHEN and SYDVKM. V lost 5 bases, J lost 8 bases, and 12 bases lay in between.

The chain links TRBV7-8 to TRBJ2-1, with 10 bases that match TRBD2. CDR1 is SGHVS, CDR2 FQNEAQ, per germline. V was pared by 2 bases and J by 6 bases, with 19 bases of the junction left unmatched. The CDR3 has 20 amino acids. The CDR3 region is CASSLRLAGRPKRGSNEQFF. In nucleotides, the CDR3 is TGTGCCAGCAGCTTAAGACTAGCGGGTCGCCCTAAGAGGGGAAGCAATGAGCAGTTCTTC.

The chain links TRBV7-2 to TRBJ2-5; D is perhaps TRBD1 (6 bases). Trimming shortened V by 1 base and J by 5 bases, and 11 bases separated the two germline ends. Germline V CDR1 and CDR2: SGHTA, FQGNSA. The CDR3 loop spans 14 amino acids. CDR3 residues: CASSLVQGRETQYF. In DNA, the CDR3 is TGTGCCAGCAGCTTAGTGCAGGGGCGCGAGACCCAGTACTTC.

The J gene is TRBJ2-7, the V gene TRBV4-3; tentatively, D is TRBD2 (6 bases). Trimming removed 1 base from V and 1 base from J, with 14 bases in between. Looked up from germline, CDR1 is LGHNA and CDR2 is YSLEER. This CDR3 is built from 16 residues. CDR3 amino acids: CASSQVGEAFSYEQYF. The CDR3 nucleotides are TGCGCCAGCAGCCAAGTGGGGGAGGCCTTTTCCTACGAGCAGTACTTC.

This rearrangement joins TRBV21-1 to TRBJ1-5; the table's D call, TRBD1, has no DNA check behind it. TRBV21-1 is labeled a pseudogene. The CDR3 is 16 amino acids. CDR3 nucleotides: TGTGCCAGCAGCCAGGGGGGGACAGGGAGAATCGAGCCCCAGCATTTT. This gives the protein CASSQGGTGRIEPQHF.